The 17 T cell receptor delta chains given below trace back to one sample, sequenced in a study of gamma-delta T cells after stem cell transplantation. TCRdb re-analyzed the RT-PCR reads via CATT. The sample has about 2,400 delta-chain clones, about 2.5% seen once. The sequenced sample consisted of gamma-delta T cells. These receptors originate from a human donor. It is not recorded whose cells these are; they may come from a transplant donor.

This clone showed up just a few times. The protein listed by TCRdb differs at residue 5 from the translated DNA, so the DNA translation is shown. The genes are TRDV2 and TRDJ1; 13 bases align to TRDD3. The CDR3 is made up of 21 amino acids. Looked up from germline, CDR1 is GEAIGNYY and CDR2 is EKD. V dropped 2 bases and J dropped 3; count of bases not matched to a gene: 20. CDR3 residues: CACDNLLGDTSREPIPDKLIF. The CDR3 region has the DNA TGTGCCTGTGACAACCTACTGGGGGATACGAGCCGCGAACCCATCCCCGATAAACTCATCTTT.

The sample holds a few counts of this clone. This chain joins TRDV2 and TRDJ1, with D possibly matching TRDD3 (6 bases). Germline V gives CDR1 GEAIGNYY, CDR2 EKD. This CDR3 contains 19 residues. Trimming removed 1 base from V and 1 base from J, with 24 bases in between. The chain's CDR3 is CACDTLNGGTSGSTDKLIF. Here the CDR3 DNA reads TGTGCCTGTGACACTCTAAATGGGGGGACATCCGGGTCCACCGATAAACTCATCTTT.

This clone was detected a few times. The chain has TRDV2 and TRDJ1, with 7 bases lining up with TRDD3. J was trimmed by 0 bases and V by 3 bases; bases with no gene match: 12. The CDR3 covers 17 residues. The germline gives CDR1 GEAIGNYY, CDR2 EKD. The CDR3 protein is CACDGVGETRYTDKLIF. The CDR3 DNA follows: TGTGCCTGTGACGGAGTGGGGGAGACAAGGTACACCGATAAACTCATCTTT.

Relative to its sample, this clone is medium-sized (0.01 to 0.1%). The CDR3 loop is CACDAILGEYTDKLIF. The CDR3 DNA is TGTGCCTGTGACGCAATACTGGGGGAGTACACCGATAAACTCATCTTT. The J gene is TRDJ1, the V gene TRDV2, with 9 nucleotides matching TRDD3. Germline V gene lookup returns CDR1 GEAIGNYY and CDR2 EKD. The CDR3 spans 16 residues. V shed 3 bases, J shed 0 bases, and the junction held 7 bases outside the gene matches.

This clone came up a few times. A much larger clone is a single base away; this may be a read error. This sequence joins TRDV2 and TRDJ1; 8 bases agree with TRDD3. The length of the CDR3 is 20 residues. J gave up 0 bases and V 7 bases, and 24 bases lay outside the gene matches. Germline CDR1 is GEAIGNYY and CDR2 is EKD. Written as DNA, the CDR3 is TGTGCCTGCGAGGCCTTGGTGGGGGATGCCGGTACTACGTACACCGATAAACTCATCTTT. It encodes CACEALVGDAGTTYTDKLIF.

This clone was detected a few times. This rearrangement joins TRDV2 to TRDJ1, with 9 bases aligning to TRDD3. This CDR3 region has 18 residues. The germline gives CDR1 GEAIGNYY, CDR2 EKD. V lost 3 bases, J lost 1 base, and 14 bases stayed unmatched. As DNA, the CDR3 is TGTGCCTGTGACCGTACTGGGGGACTCCGAGGCCTCACCGATAAACTCATCTTT. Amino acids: CACDRTGGLRGLTDKLIF.

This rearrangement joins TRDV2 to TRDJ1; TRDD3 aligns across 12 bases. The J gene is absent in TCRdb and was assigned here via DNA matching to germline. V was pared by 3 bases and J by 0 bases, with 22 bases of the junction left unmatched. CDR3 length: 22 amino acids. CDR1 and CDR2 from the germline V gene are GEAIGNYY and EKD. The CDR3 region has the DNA TGTGCCTGTGACCCGGTGTCAGACAGGGGAACTGGGGGATACTTGTACACCGATAAACTCATCTTT. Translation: CACDPVSDRGTGGYLYTDKLIF.

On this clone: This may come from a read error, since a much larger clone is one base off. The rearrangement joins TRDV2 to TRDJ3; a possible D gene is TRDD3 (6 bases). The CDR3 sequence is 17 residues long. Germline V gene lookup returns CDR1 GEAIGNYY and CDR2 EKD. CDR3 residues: CACDTVLGSWDTRRMFF. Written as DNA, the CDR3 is TGTGCCTGTGACACCGTTCTGGGGTCCTGGGACACCCGACGGATGTTTTTC.

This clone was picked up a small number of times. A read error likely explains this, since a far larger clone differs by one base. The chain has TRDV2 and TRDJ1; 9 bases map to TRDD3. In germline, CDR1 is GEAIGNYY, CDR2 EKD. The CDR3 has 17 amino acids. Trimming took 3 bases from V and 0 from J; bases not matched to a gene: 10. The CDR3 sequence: CACDPVLGDPYTDKLIF. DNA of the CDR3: TGTGCCTGTGACCCCGTACTGGGGGACCCTTACACCGATAAACTCATCTTT.

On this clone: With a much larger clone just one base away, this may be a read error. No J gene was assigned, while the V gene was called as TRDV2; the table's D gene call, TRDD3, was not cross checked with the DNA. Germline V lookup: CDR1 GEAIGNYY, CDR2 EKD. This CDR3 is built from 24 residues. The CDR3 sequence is CACDEPSVLGDKNPSSWDTRQMFF. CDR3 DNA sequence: TGTGCCTGTGACGAACCTTCGGTACTGGGGGACAAAAACCCTAGCTCCTGGGACACCCGACAAATGTTTTTC.

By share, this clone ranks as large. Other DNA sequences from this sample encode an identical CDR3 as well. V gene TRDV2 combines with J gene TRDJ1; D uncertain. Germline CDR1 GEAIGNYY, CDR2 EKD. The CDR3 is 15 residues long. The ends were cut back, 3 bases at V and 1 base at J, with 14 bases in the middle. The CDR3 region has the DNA TGTGCCTGTGACCAGGTGGCCTCGGGCACCGATAAACTCATCTTT. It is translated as CACDQVASGTDKLIF.

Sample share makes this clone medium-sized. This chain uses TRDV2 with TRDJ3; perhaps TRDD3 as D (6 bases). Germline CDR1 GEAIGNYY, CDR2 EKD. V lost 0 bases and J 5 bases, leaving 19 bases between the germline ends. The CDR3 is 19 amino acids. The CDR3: CACDTAGDTDFRDTRQMFF. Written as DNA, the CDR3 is TGTGCCTGTGACACCGCGGGGGACACCGACTTCAGGGACACCCGACAGATGTTTTTC.

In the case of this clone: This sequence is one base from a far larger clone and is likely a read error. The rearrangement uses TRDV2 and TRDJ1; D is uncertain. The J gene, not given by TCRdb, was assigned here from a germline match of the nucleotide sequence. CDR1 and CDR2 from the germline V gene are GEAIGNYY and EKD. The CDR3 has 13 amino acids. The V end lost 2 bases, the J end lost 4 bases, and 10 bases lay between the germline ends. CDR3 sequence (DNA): TGTGCCTGTGACAACCCGGATGGCGATAAACTCATCTTT. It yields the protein CACDNPDGDKLIF.

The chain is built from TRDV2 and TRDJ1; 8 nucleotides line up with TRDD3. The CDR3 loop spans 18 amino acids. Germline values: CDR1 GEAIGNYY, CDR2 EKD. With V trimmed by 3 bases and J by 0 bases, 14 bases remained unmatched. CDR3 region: CACDPLGGLLGDTDKLIF. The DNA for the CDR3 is TGTGCCTGTGACCCCCTCGGCGGACTACTGGGGGACACCGATAAACTCATCTTT.

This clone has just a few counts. The CDR3 spells CACDTASSGDRIGTDKLIF. The CDR3 DNA sequence: TGTGCCTGTGACACCGCGAGTAGTGGGGATAGGATAGGCACCGATAAACTCATCTTT. The V and J genes are TRDV2 and TRDJ1; 7 positions agree with TRDD3. The junction had 16 bases not matched to a gene; V was cut back by 0 bases and J by 1 base. Germline V gives CDR1 GEAIGNYY, CDR2 EKD. This CDR3 contains 19 residues.

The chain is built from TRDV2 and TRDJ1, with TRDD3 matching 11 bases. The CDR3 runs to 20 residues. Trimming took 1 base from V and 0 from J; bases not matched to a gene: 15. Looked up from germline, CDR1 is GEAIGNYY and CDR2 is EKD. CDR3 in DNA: TGTGCCTGTGACACGCTCTCTTCTACTGGGGGATATAGGGACACCGATAAACTCATCTTT. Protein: CACDTLSSTGGYRDTDKLIF.

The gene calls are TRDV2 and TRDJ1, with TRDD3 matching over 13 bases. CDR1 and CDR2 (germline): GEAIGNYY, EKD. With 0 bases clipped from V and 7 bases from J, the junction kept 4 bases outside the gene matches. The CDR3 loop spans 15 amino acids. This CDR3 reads CACDTLLGDTGKLIF. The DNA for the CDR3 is TGTGCCTGTGACACCTTACTGGGGGATACGGGTAAACTCATCTTT.